This TCR beta chain was sequenced in a study of spatial heterogeneity in lung cancer. Study information: Detection consistently yielded more beta chains than alpha chains. The mean occurrence of each unique TCR and UMI combination in raw reads exceeded nine.

The CDR3 consists of 14 residues. With 0 bases removed from V and 6 bases from J, the gap between germline ends came to 8 bases. Germline V gives CDR1 KGHSH, CDR2 LQKENI. In the library, each TCR cDNA molecule bore its own unique molecular identifier. TCRdb passed the 5' RACE reads through MiXCR, listing each CDR3 protein once. The repertoire includes about 38,000 distinct CDR3 sequences, 7.5% of them detected once, and under 30% sits in the top ten. Time point meaning: sample taken at primary tumor resection. Extraction of whole RNA from tumor, nontumor lung or frozen PBMC preceded unsorted sequencing.

This clonotype was sampled from a male donor with early-stage non-small cell lung cancer. This chain joins TRBV18 and TRBJ2-2; D remains unclear. Sequencing was performed on PBMCs, taken at surgery. The CDR3 DNA is TGTGCCAGCTCACCACCCAGTTTTGCCGGGGAGCTGTTTTTT. This translates into CASSPPSFAGELFF.